This TCR beta chain was retrieved from a study of neurological immune-mediated disorders (dated 2019 in TCRdb). For the wider study: Of the approximately 34 multiple sclerosis patients, 31 had relapsing-remitting MS and 3 had secondary progressive MS. The study compared peripheral blood TCR-beta repertoires of HTLV-I-associated myelopathy (HAM/TSP) patients, multiple sclerosis patients and healthy controls using UMI-based sequencing. Longitudinal samples, technical triplicates and paired sorted CD4+ and CD8+ T-cell subsets, alongside PBMC samples, were included among the approximately 110 TCR-beta libraries. The cohort included about 66 subjects: roughly 15 with HAM/TSP, approximately 34 with multiple sclerosis, and around 20 healthy controls. The paper as a whole reports these results and caveats: Repertoires from 18 of 34 MS patients were grouped by phylogenetic analysis into a cluster of related CDR3 sequences, suggesting a possible repertoire-level signature. Expanded clones from different subjects shared no identical CDR3 amino acid sequences, which suggests that TCR-beta repertoires were private in all groups. The highest TCR clonal expansion was observed in HAM/TSP patients, whereas the lowest was observed in MS patients, even when compared with healthy controls. The MS cluster showed no association with clinical or MRI features, and the authors stated that larger cohorts are needed.

This clonotype appeared many times. The antigen it recognizes is unknown. Base qualities are not recorded, but no much larger clone differs from it by a single base. The germline V gene yields MGHRA for CDR1 and YSYEKL for CDR2. V trim: 4 bases; J trim: 3 bases; unmatched bases: 4. CDR3 length: 14 amino acids, cysteine to phenylalanine. Only CDR3 DNA remains: 42 bases, in frame from the first base. cDNA synthesis used template-switch 5'RACE with a primer carrying a 10-nucleotide random unique molecular identifier tagging each TCR transcript. Over 180 million TCR-beta sequences, covering 15-18 subjects, were produced in each sequencing run. The RNeasy kit was used for extraction of total RNA. TCR-beta VDJ regions were amplified with primers for the TCR constant region and the 5'RACE anchor, using the KAPA Real-time Library Amplification kit. Sample indexes and Illumina adaptors were added in a first PCR, after which library yield was increased in a second PCR. After purification with Ampure beads, the TCR product of roughly 650 bp was size-selected on a 2% E-gel SizeSelection system. Library quality was checked on a Bioanalyzer, concentration was measured with Qubit, and libraries were quantified with the Kapa Library Quantification kit before pooling. An Illumina HiSeq 2500 was used to sequence the libraries paired-end at 2 x 150 bp. To increase sequence diversity, about 25-31% phiX was spiked into each library pool. Processing in the source paper ran as follows. Quality-filtered reads were processed with the UMI-based MiGEC pipeline, which removed over 75% of raw TCR sequences during error correction. IMGT germline references were used for aligning VDJ genes, and each clonotype was defined as a unique CDR3 amino acid sequence together with its V-J genes. Clonal expansion, Shannon diversity, and CDR3 relatedness (CalcPairwiseDistances, ClusterSamples) were evaluated with VDJtools, and phylogenetic trees were built with CLCbio workbench. Expanded clones were defined as having at least 8 unique UMIs, based on coefficient-of-variation modelling across technical triplicates. Through fastp at Q25 and MiXCR, TCRdb rebuilt clones from the public reads, retaining in-frame beta chains. When rows share a CDR3 protein, they turn into one entry using the most common DNA and genes. TCRdb's processing, not the study's, gives the V and J calls here. For this sample the table gives 55,000 to 75,000 distinct CDR3 sequences, of which less than 5.5% were detected only once. 2.8% of the sample is in the top ten clones.

Libraries from unsorted PBMCs were made from 2 million PBMCs kept in RNAlater at -80 degrees C until RNA extraction. The multiple sclerosis patients were enrolled in a US clinical protocol that evaluated disease progression with magnetic resonance imaging. Peripheral blood underwent Ficoll-Hypaque density gradient centrifugation to isolate PBMCs, which were then cryopreserved in liquid nitrogen. The origin of this receptor is a woman between 25 and 40 years old with multiple sclerosis. Material for sequencing was PBMCs. The chain is encoded by TRBV4-1 joined to TRBJ1-2, and TRBD1 aligns with 8 junction nucleotides. The DNA sequence is TGCGCCAGCAGCCGATTGACAGGGGACTATGGCTACACCTTC. The resulting protein is CASSRLTGDYGYTF.